The clone carrying this T cell receptor beta chain was observed a few times. These data are taken from a study of CD8+ T cells in alopecia areata. About the research overall: Twice a day, 5 to 10 mg of oral tofacitinib was administered to treated patients.

RNA extraction and reverse transcription yielded cDNA as sequencing template. Method: immunoSEQ multiplex PCR; TCRdb's copy keeps in-frame clones and lacks some. Found here are more than 150,000 clones, roughly 50% of them singletons; the top ten hold roughly an eighth. The CDR3 loop spans 11 amino acids. V shed 4 bases, J shed 7 bases, and the junction held 2 bases outside the gene matches. The V gene's germline CDR1 is GTSNPN and CDR2 SVGIG (reference sequence). Documented treatment: oral pan-JAK inhibitor, 5-10 mg twice daily. The sequencing used CD8+ T cells sorted from blood, collected at week 24, from a patient treated with tofacitinib. This rearrangement joins TRBV30 to TRBJ2-3; 7 bases align to TRBD2. The origin of this receptor is a human donor with alopecia areata. The CDR3: CAWTGTNTQYF. DNA of the CDR3: TGTGCCTGGACTGGGACTAATACGCAGTATTTT.